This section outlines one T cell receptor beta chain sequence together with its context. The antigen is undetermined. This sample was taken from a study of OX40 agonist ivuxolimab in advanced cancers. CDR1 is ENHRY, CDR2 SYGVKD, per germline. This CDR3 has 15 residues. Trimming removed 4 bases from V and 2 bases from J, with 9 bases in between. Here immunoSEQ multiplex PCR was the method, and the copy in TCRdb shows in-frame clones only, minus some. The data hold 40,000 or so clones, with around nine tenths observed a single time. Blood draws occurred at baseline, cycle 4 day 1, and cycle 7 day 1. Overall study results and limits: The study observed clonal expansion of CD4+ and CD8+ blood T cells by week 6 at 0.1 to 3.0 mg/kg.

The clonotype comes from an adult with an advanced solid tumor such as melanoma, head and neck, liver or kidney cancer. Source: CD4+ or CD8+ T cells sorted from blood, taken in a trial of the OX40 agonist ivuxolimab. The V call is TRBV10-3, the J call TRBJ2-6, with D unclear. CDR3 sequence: CAISVGSAGANVLTF. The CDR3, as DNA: TGTGCCATCAGTGTAGGGTCGGCTGGGGCCAACGTCCTGACTTTC.